Each of the 12 T cell receptor beta chains below was sequenced from the same sample in a study of shared clonotypes between healthy human individuals. Here immunoSEQ multiplex PCR was the method, and the copy in TCRdb shows in-frame clones only, minus some. Among over 2 million clones listed, 95% were seen once. Source material: naive CD4+ T cells sorted from blood. The subset denotes: CD45RA+ positively selected. Receptors originate from a young man in good health.

The chain employs TRBV6-6 and TRBJ2-7, with D tentatively TRBD1 or TRBD2 (5 bases each). Trimming cost V 2 bases and J 0 bases, with 8 bases left between them. Germline CDR1 and CDR2: MNHNY and SVGAGI (reference sequence). This CDR3 is built from 14 residues. This CDR3 is CASSYGGGSYEQYF. The CDR3 DNA reads TGTGCCAGCAGTTACGGTGGGGGCTCCTACGAGCAGTACTTC.

The rearrangement links TRBV6-6 to TRBJ2-7; D is undetermined. V shed 6 bases and J shed 6 bases, with 18 bases lying between them. The CDR3 sequence is 14 residues long. The germline V gene has CDR1 MNHNY and CDR2 SVGAGI (reference sequence). The CDR3 loop is CASRDPSVYLEQYF. The DNA of the CDR3 is TGTGCCAGCAGAGACCCCTCCGTCTACCTCGAGCAGTACTTC.

This clone came up once. V is TRBV5-1 and J is TRBJ2-3, with D unclear. The length of the CDR3 is 14 residues. Germline CDR1 is SGHRS and CDR2 is YFSETQ. Trimming stripped 0 bases from V and 2 bases from J, with 7 bases between. The CDR3 DNA reads as TGCGCCAGCAGCTTGGCTAGATTCACAGATACGCAGTATTTT. Translating gives CASSLARFTDTQYF.

The chain employs TRBV2 and TRBJ2-1; D ambiguous. V shed 4 bases and J shed 2 bases, with 9 bases lying between them. This CDR3 region has 14 residues. From germline, CDR1 is SNHLY and CDR2 FYNNEI. In DNA, the CDR3 is TGTGCCAGCAGTGTCGCCGGACCCTACAATGAGCAGTTCTTC. The encoded protein is CASSVAGPYNEQFF.

This chain joins TRBV10-1 and TRBJ2-7; D call uncertain. The CDR3 extends over 14 amino acids. Trimming pared 0 bases from V and 4 bases from J, leaving 10 bases between. CDR1 and CDR2 (germline): WNHNN, SYGVQD (reference sequence). The CDR3 DNA sequence: TGCGCCAGCAGTGAGTCGGGGATAAGTTACGAGCAGTACTTC. It translates to CASSESGISYEQYF.

The CDR3 nucleotides are TGTGCCAGCAGACCGCCAGCCGGGAGGGGGGAGACCCAGTACTTC. Translation: CASRPPAGRGETQYF. This chain links TRBV6-6 with TRBJ2-5; 8 bases line up with TRBD2. The CDR3 is 15 amino acids. Germline V gives CDR1 MNHNY, CDR2 SVGAGI (reference sequence). V lost 6 bases and J lost 5; bases outside the gene matches: 11.

V usage is TRBV4-2 and J usage is TRBJ2-1; D might be TRBD2 (6 bases). Looked up from germline, CDR1 is LGHNA and CDR2 is YNFKEQ. Trimming left V 0 bases short and J 2 bases short, with 11 bases between. The CDR3 runs 16 residues. In nucleotides, the CDR3 is TGTGCCAGCAGCCAAGATCTGCGGGGAGCCTACAATGAGCAGTTCTTC. Its protein is CASSQDLRGAYNEQFF.

This chain connects TRBV2 to TRBJ1-1; D is undetermined. This CDR3 is 11 amino acids long. V lost 10 bases, J lost 6 bases, and 12 bases lay in between. Germline V gene data show CDR1 as SNHLY and CDR2 as FYNNEI. The CDR3: CATTEAAEAFF. CDR3 in DNA: TGTGCCACCACAGAGGCAGCTGAAGCTTTCTTT.

The J gene is TRBJ1-2, the V gene TRBV4-2; D not resolved. V was cut by 0 bases and J by 0 bases, with 8 bases left in between. Germline assignment: CDR1 LGHNA and CDR2 YNFKEQ. The CDR3 spans 15 residues. As DNA, the CDR3 is TGTGCCAGCAGCCAAGATCAAACGGCTAACTATGGCTACACCTTC. Translated, it gives CASSQDQTANYGYTF.

J is TRBJ1-6 and V is TRBV4-3; 7 bases line up with TRBD1. CDR1 LGHNA and CDR2 YSLEER come from the germline V gene. This CDR3 contains 15 residues. The V segment lost 0 bases and the J segment 8 bases; nucleotides outside the gene matches: 4. The DNA of the CDR3 is TGCGCCAGCAGCCAAGAAAAGGGGGCGTATTCACCCCTCCACTTT. This translates into CASSQEKGAYSPLHF.

J is TRBJ2-3 and V is TRBV5-4, with 11 bases aligning to TRBD2. The CDR3 spans 17 residues. Germline values: CDR1 SGHNT, CDR2 YYREEE (reference sequence). Trimming at V came to 3 bases and at J to 1 base, leaving 7 bases not matched to a gene. For the CDR3, the DNA is TGTGCCAGCAGCTCCAGTTTAGCGGGGGGGGGCACAGATACGCAGTATTTT. Translating gives CASSSSLAGGGTDTQYF.

The chain is built from TRBV10-1 and TRBJ2-1; D is perhaps TRBD1 (5 bases). The germline CDR1 and CDR2 sequences are WNHNN and SYGVQD (reference sequence). The CDR3 runs to 15 residues. Trimming shortened V by 0 bases and J by 7 bases, and 13 bases separated the two germline ends. The CDR3 DNA reads TGCGCCAGCAGTGAGTCGGGCAGGGTAGGGAATGAGCAGTTCTTC. As protein: CASSESGRVGNEQFF.